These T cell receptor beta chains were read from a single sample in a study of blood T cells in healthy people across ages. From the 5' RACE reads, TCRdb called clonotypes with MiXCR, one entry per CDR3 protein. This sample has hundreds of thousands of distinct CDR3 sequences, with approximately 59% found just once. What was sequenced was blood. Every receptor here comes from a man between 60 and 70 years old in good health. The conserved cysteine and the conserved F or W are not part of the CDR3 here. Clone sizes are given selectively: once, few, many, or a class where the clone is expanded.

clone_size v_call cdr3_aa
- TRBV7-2 ASSLGNVAGEGYT
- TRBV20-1 SARSSLVNTDTQY
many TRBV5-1 ASSVFGSNEKLF
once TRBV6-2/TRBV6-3 ASSYYPETGGAAGELF
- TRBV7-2 ASSSDSGANEKLF
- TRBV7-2 ASSLGGRISYEQY
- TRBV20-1 SASSNLAGGSYNEQF
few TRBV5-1 ASTRDRGFYEQY
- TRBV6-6 ASSYTTGRNEKLF
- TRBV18 ASSPRGTADNYGYT
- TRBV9 ASSVRPSGGAVDTQY
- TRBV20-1 SARTSGGAAGYNEQY
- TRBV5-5 ASSFTGDSNQPQH
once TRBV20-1 SARGRIYNSPLH
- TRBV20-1 SARGLERAGELF
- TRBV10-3 ATSTGVNTEAF
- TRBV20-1 SARMGGGHQETQY
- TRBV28 ASSSASDVVQY
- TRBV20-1 SVEWGWETQY
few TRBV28 ASRTWGQPQH
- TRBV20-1 SASSEPGRKNIQY
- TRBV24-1 ATSAGQGRETQY
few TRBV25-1 ASSDPGTGAYEQY